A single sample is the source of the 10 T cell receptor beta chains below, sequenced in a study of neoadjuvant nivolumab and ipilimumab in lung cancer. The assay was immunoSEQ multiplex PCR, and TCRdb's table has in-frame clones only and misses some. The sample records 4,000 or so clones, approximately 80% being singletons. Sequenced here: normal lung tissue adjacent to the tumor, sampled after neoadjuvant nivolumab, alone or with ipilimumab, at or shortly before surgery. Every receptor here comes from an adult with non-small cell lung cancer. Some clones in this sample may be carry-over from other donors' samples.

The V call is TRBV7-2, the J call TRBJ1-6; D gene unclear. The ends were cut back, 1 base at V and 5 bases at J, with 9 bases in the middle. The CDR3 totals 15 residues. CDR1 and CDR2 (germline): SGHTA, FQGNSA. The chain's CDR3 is CASSLGPVNNSPLHF. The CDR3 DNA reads TGTGCCAGCAGCTTAGGGCCAGTAAATAATTCACCCCTCCACTTT.

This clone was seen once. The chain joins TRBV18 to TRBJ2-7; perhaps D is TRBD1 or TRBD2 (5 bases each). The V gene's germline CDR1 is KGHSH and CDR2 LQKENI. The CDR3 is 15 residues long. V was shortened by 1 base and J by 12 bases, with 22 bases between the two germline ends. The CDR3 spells CASSPQGWDDSARYF. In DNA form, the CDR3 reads TGTGCCAGCTCACCACAGGGATGGGACGATTCGGCACGGTACTTC.

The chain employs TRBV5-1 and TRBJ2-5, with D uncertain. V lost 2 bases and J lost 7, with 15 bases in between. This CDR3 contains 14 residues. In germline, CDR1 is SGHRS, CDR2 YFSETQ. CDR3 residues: CASSLVGLSGTQYF. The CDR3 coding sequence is TGCGCCAGCAGCTTAGTAGGCCTTTCGGGGACCCAGTACTTC.

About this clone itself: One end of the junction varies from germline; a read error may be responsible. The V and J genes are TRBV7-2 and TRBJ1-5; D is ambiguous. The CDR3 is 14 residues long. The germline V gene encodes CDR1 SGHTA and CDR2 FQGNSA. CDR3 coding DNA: TGTGCCAGCAGTTTAGACGGGTTCAATCAGCCCCAGCATTTT. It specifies CASSLDGFNQPQHF.

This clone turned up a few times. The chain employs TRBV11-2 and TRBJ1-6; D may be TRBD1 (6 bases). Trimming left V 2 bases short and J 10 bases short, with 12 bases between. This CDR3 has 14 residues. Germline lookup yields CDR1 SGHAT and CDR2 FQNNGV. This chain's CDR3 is CASSLSQGGSPLHF. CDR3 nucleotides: TGTGCCAGCAGCTTATCACAGGGTGGCTCACCCCTCCACTTT.

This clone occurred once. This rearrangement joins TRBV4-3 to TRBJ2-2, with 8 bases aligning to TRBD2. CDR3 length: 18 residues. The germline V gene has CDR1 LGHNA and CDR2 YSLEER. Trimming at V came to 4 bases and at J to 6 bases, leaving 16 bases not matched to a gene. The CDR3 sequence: CASSRTTSGGTRAGELFF. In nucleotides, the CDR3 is TGCGCCAGCAGCCGCACTACTAGCGGAGGAACGAGGGCCGGGGAGCTGTTTTTT.

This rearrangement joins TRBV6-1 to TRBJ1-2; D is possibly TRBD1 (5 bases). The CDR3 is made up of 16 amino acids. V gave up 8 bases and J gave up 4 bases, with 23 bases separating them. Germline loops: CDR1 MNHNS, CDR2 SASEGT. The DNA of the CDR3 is TGTGCCAGCTTTGAAGGACCTTATACAGGATTCTATGGCTACACCTTC. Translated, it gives CASFEGPYTGFYGYTF.

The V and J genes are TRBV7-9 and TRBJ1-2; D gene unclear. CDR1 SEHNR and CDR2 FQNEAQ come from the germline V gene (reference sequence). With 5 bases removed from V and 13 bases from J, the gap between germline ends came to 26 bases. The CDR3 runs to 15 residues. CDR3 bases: TGTGCCAGCAGCCTTAAAGACACTCAGGCGACTAAGGGCACCTTC. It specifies CASSLKDTQATKGTF.

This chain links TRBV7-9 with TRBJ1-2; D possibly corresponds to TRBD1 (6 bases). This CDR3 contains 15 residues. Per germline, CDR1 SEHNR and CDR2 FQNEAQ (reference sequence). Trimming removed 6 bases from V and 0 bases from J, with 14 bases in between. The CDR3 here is CASRGDTASNYGYTF. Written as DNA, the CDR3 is TGTGCCAGCAGGGGGGACACTGCCTCTAACTATGGCTACACCTTC. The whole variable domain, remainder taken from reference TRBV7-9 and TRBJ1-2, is DTGVSQNPRHKITKRGQNVTFRCDPISEHNRLYWYRQTLGQGPEFLTYFQNEAQLEKSRLLSDRFSAERPKGSFSTLEIQRTEQGDSAMYLCASRGDTASNYGYTFGSGTRLTVV.

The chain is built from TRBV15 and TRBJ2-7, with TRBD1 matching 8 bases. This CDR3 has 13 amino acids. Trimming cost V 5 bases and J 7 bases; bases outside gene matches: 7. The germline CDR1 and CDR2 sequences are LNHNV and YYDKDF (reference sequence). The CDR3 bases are TGTGCCACCAGCTCGGACAGGGTAAGGGAGCAGTACTTC. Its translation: CATSSDRVREQYF.